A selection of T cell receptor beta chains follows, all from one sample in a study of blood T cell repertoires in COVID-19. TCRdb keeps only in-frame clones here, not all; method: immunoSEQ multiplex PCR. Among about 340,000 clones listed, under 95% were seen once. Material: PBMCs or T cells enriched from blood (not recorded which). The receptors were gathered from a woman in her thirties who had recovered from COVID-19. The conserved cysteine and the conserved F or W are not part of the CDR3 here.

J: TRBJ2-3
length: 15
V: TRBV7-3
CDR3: ASTLERTSGYSDTQY

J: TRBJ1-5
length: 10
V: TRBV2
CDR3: ASSAGVQPQH

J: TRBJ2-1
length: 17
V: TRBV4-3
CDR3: ASSQDPSTAASGYNEQF

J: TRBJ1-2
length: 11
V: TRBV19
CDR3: ASRWTANYGYT

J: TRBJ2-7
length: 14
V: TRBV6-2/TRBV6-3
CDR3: ASSSLYGGRVYEQY

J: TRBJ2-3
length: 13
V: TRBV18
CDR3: ASSPGGTRKDTQY

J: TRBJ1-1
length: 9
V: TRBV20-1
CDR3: SARDNRGAF

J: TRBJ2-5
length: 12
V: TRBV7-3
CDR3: ASSPTGAVETQY

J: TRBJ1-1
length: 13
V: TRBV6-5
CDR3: ASSYSRVLNTEAF

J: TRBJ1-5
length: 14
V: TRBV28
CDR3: ASSLLRGQSNQPQH

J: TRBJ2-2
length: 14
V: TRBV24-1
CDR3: ATSAGTSPNTGELF

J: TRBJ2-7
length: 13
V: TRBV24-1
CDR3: ATSDYSGGIYEQY

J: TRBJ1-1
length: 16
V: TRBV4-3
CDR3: ASSQDGARDRDVLEAF

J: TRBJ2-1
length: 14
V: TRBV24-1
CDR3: ATSDLGLAGDNEQF

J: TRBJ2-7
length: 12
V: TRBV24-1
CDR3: ATSDAGQPYEQY

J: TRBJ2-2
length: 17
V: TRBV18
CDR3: ASSPVASGQSANTGELF

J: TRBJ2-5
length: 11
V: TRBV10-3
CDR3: AISGATEETQY

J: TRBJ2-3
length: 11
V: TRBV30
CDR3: ASSRGLTDTQY

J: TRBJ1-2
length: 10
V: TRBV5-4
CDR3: ASSLIQGIYT

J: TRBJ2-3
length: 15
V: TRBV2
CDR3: ASSEQGGTLRTDTQY

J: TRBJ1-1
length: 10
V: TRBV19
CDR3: ASSPGVTEAF

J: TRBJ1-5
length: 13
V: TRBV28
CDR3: ASSSSGGSNQPQH

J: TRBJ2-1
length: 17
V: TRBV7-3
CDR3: ASSPRTSGAARSYNEQF

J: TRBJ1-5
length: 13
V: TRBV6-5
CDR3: ASSLQGQGNQPQH

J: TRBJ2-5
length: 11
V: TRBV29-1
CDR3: SVGTGKRETQY

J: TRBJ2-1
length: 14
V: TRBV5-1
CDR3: ASSPPLAGDNNEQF

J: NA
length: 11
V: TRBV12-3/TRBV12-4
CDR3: ASSSPSDHEQF

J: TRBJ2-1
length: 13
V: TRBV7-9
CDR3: ASSLGTGPNNEQF

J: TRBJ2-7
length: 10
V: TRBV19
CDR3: ASSIGGYEQY

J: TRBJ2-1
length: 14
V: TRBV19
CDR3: ASSPLAGEPYNEQF

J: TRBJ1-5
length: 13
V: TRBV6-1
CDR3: ASNEQGRSNQPQH

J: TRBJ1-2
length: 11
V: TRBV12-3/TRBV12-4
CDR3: ASSQDRAYGYT

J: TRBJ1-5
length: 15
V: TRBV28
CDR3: ASTERGLRYSNQPQH

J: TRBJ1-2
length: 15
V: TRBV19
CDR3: ASRPPPRGAFDYGYT

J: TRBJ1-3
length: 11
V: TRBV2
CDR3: ASRQGPGNTIY

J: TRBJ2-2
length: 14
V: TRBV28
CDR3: ASRVELTGNTGELF

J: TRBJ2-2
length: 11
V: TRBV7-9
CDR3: AHTTAFPGELF

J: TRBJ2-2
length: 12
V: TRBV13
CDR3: ASLTRSNTGELF

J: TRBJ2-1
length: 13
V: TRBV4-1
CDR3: ASSHTSGTHNEQF

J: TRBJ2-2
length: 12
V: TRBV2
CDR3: ASSELRNTGELF

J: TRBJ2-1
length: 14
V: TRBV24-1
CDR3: ATSDSVRSSYNEQF

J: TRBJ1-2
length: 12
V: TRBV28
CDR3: ASSETGTGYGYT

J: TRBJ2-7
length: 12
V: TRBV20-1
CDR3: SASRSGPSYEQY

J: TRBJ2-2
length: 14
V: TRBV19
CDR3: ASSSVAGVNTGELF

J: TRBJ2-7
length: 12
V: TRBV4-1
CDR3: ASSQGGEFGEQY

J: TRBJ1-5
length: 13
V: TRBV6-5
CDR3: ASSYSNQGNQPQH

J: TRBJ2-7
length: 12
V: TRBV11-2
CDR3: ASSLARKPYEQY

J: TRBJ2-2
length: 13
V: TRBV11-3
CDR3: ASTVGTANTGELF

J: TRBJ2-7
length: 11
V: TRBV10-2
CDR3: ASTTYSRYEQY

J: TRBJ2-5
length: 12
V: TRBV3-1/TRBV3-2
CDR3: ASSQDAGRETQY

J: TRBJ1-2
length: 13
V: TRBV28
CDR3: ASSLLGQPNYGYT

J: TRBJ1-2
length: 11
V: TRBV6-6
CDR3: ASSPSETYGYT

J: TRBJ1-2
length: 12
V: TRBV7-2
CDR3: ASSDRTGTGYYT

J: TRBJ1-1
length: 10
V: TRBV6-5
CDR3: ASSFSETEAF